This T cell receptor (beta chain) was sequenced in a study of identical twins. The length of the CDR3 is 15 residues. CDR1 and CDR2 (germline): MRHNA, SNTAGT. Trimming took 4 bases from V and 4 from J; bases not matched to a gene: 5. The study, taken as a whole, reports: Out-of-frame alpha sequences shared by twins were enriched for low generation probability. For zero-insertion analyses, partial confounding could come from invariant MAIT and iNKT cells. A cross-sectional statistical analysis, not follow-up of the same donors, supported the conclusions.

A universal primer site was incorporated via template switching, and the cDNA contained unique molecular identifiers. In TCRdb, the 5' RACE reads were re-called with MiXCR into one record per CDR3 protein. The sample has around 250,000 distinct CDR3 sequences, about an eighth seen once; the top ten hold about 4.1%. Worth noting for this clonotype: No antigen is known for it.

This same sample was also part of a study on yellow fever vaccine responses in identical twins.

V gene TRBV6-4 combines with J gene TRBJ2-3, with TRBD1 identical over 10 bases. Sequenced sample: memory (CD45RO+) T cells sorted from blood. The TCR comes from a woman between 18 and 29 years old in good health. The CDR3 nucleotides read TGTGCCAGCAGTGCCGGGACAGGGGAGGCAGATACGCAGTATTTT. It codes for CASSAGTGEADTQYF.